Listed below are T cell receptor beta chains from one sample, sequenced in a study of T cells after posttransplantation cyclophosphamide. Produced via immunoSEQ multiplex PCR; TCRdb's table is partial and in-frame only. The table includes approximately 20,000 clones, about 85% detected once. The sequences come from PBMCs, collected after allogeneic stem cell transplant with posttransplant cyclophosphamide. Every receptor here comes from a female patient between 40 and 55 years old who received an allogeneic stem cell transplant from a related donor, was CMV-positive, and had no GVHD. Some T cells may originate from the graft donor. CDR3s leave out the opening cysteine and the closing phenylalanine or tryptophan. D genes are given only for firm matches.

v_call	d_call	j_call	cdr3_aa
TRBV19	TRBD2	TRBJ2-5	ATRLAGVSGETQY
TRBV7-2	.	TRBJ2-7	ASSPVGPSYEQY
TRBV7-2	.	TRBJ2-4	ASSQRTANIQY
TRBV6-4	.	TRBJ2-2	ASSDSYRTPGELF
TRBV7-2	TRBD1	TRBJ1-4	ASSLVADRVREKLF
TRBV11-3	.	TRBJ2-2	ASSLTSNTGELF
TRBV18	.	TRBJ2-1	ASSSVEYEQF
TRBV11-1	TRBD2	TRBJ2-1	ASSLGLAGRDEQF
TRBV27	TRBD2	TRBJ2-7	ASRAGGVLDEQY
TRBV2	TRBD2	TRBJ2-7	ASSVETSGDVDEQY
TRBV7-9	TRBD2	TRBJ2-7	ASSLGTSNYEQY
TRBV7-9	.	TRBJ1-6	ASSLEGAGFSPLH
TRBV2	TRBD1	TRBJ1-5	ASILGQGIQPQH
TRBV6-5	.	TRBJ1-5	ATRTGDEQPQH
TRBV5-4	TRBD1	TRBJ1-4	ASSLLTGTGEKLF
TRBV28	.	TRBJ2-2	ASSDRENTGELF
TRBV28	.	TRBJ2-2	ASRVGQGTGELF
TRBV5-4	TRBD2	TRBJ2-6	ASSPQTSALHGGANVLT
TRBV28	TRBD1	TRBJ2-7	ASTQGGDRAPRN
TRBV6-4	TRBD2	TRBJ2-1	ASSELAGSYNEQF
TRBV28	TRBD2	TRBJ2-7	ASSPPPLSGREDEQY
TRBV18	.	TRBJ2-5	AGAGQPTTIQETQY
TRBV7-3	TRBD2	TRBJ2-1	ASSALAGGRNEQF
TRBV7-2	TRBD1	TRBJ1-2	ASSYPGGTVSYGYT
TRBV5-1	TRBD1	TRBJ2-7	ASNTNPGTVGPYEQY
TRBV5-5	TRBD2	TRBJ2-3	ASSLGLAGSTDTQY
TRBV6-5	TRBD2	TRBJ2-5	ASSWGGNGETQY
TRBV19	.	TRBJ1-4	ASNGRGATNEKLF
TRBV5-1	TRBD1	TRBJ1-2	ASGTGRSGYT
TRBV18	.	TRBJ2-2	ASSPSPSNTGELF
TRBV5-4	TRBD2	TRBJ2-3	ASSLALAGGDTQY
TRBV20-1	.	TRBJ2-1	SAYYNEQF
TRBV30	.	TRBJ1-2	AWSAHPPGGYT
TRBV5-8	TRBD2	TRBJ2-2	ASSLGLAGNTGELF
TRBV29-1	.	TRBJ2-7	SVYRNRISSYEQY
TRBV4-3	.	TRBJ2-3	ASSQDERLADTQY
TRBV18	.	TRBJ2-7	ASSPGTEQY
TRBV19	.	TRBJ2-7	ASSIAPSYEQY
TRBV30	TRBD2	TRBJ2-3	ACVGTSGFTDTQY
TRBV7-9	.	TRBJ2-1	ASSMTSGTRYNEQF